Following are 5 T cell receptor beta chains from one sample sequenced in a study of T cells expressing NK-cell markers. TCRdb re-analyzed the 5' RACE reads; it lists each CDR3 protein once, without DNA. The table for this sample gives 130,000 to 150,000 distinct CDR3 sequences. The sample comprised blood T cells: a sorted CD56 or NKG2C T cell subset, CD4+ or CD8+ T cells, or bulk PBMC T cells (not recorded which). Receptors were obtained from a man between 18 and 29 years old in good health.

The V gene is TRBV12-3 or TRBV12-4, the J gene TRBJ2-1; TCRdb returns TRBD2, unconfirmable since there is no DNA. The CDR3 has 12 amino acids. CDR3 amino acids: CASSPGGPEQFF.

The chain links TRBV27 to TRBJ2-1; TCRdb designates TRBD2, a call that cannot be tested without DNA. The V gene's germline CDR1 is MNHEY and CDR2 SMNVEV (reference sequence). The CDR3 sequence is 16 residues long. The CDR3: CASSALASSSYNEQFF.

This chain connects TRBV19 to TRBJ1-3. Per germline, CDR1 LNHDA and CDR2 SQIVND (reference sequence). This CDR3 contains 13 residues. CDR3 region: CASSFSNGNTIYF.

The V gene is TRBV18, the J gene TRBJ2-5. The CDR3 length is 12 residues. CDR1 is KGHSH and CDR2 is LQKENI in the germline V gene. CDR3 loop: CASATPQETQYF.

The rearrangement joins TRBV24-1 to TRBJ2-3; without DNA, the TCRdb call of TRBD2 cannot be checked. The CDR3 totals 12 residues. CDR1 and CDR2 from the germline V gene are KGHDR and SFDVKD. The CDR3 sequence is CATSRTRDTQYF.